These T cell receptor beta chains were read from a single sample in a study of blood T cell repertoires in COVID-19. Only in-frame clones appear in the TCRdb table, and some are missing; sequencing was by immunoSEQ multiplex PCR. Among about 88,000 clones listed, approximately 91% were seen once. Sequenced material: peripheral blood. The receptors shown here come from a woman aged 80 or over with acute or convalescent COVID-19. Both conserved end residues are part of each CDR3. The D gene is left open where the match is weak. Expanded clones are given a class, and other clones once, few, many or no size at all.

size: NA
J: TRBJ1-5
V: TRBV2
D: NA
CDR3: CASTFYSNQPQHF
DNA: TGTGCCAGCACCTTTTATAGCAATCAGCCCCAGCATTTT

size: once
J: TRBJ2-7
V: TRBV7-8
D: NA
CDR3: CASSFAQGTYEQYF
DNA: TGTGCCAGCAGCTTCGCCCAGGGGACCTACGAGCAGTACTTC

size: NA
J: TRBJ2-7
V: TRBV7-8
D: NA
CDR3: CASSLIGAGEYEQYF
DNA: TGTGCCAGCAGCTTAATAGGAGCAGGGGAGTACGAGCAGTACTTC

size: NA
J: TRBJ1-5
V: TRBV30
D: NA
CDR3: CAWSVGGAFGNQPQHF
DNA: TGTGCCTGGAGTGTGGGGGGGGCATTTGGCAATCAGCCCCAGCATTTT

size: NA
J: TRBJ1-1
V: TRBV29-1
D: NA
CDR3: CSVAPGVGTEAFF
DNA: TGCAGCGTAGCTCCAGGGGTGGGGACTGAAGCTTTCTTT

size: NA
J: TRBJ1-1
V: TRBV27
D: TRBD1
CDR3: CASSSTGVTEAFF
DNA: TGTGCCAGCAGTTCAACAGGGGTGACTGAAGCTTTCTTT

size: NA
J: TRBJ2-1
V: TRBV30
D: TRBD2
CDR3: CAWRRPLGEGLNEQFF
DNA: TGTGCCTGGAGGCGGCCTTTAGGGGAGGGTCTCAATGAGCAGTTCTTC

size: NA
J: TRBJ2-3
V: TRBV11-2
D: TRBD2
CDR3: CASSLGGGTSTDTQYF
DNA: TGTGCCAGCAGCTTAGGCGGGGGGACTAGCACAGATACGCAGTATTTT

size: NA
J: TRBJ1-5
V: TRBV5-6
D: NA
CDR3: CASSLARRGPQHF
DNA: TGTGCCAGCAGCTTGGCTCGCAGAGGGCCCCAGCATTTT

size: NA
J: TRBJ2-2
V: TRBV6-5
D: NA
CDR3: CASSYQPNGGELFF
DNA: TGTGCCAGCAGTTACCAACCCAACGGCGGGGAGCTGTTTTTT

size: NA
J: TRBJ2-6
V: TRBV5-8
D: NA
CDR3: CASSTTGSGANVLTF
DNA: TGTGCCAGCAGCACGACGGGCTCTGGGGCCAACGTCCTGACTTTC

size: NA
J: TRBJ2-1
V: TRBV5-4
D: TRBD2
CDR3: CASRTSGRASLDEQFF
DNA: TGTGCCAGCAGGACTAGCGGGAGGGCCTCGTTAGATGAGCAGTTCTTC

size: NA
J: TRBJ2-5
V: TRBV30
D: NA
CDR3: CAWRARGGRGQETQYF
DNA: TGTGCCTGGAGGGCTCGAGGGGGGAGGGGACAAGAGACCCAGTACTTC

size: NA
J: TRBJ2-3
V: TRBV5-1
D: TRBD2
CDR3: CASSRSGVSTDTQYF
DNA: TGCGCCAGCAGCCGTAGCGGGGTGAGCACAGATACGCAGTATTTT

size: NA
J: TRBJ1-1
V: TRBV12-3/TRBV12-4
D: NA
CDR3: CASSVEMNTEAFF
DNA: TGTGCCAGCAGTGTCGAGATGAACACTGAAGCTTTCTTT

size: few
J: TRBJ2-7
V: TRBV2
D: TRBD2
CDR3: CASRDYLNEQYF
DNA: TGTGCCAGTCGGGACTATTTAAACGAGCAGTACTTC

size: NA
J: TRBJ2-1
V: TRBV5-1
D: NA
CDR3: CASSLGDRSLYNEQFF
DNA: TGCGCCAGCAGCTTGGGAGACAGGAGTTTGTACAATGAGCAGTTCTTC